This T cell receptor (beta chain) was sequenced for a study of blood T cell repertoires in COVID-19. Authors' analysis steps: Amplified reference gene primers provided the basis for estimating nucleated cell counts. Repertoires were generated with immunoSEQ multiplex PCR, while TCRdb's copy carries only in-frame clones and drops some. The V and J calls and the clone size are those of that table, but D and trimming were determined from the DNA. The table lists 140,000 to 150,000 clones, about 80% of them singletons. Sequencing was carried out using peripheral blood. This receptor was identified in a man between 70 and 80 years old who had recovered from COVID-19.

Here the CDR3 reads CASSLGQTILEAFF. The CDR3 DNA sequence: TGTGCCAGCTCACTGGGACAGACAATCCTTGAAGCTTTCTTT. The chain combines TRBV18 with TRBJ1-1; 7 bases map to TRBD1. Trimming at V came to 4 bases and at J to 7 bases, leaving 9 bases not matched to a gene. Germline CDR1 is KGHSH and CDR2 is LQKENI. The CDR3 is 14 residues long.